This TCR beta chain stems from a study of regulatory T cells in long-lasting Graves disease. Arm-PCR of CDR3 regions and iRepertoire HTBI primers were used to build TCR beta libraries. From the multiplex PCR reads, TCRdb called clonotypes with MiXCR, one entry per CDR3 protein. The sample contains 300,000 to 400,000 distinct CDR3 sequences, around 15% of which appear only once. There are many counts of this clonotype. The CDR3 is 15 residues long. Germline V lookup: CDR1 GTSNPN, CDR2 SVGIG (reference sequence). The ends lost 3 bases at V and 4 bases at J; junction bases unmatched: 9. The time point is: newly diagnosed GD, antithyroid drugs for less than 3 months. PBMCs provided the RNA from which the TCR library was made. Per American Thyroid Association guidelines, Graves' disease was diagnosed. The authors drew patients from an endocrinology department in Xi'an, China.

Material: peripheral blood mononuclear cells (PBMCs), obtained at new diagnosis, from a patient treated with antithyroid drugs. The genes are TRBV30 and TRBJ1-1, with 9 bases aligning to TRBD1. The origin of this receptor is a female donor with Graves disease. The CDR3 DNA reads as TGTGCCTGGAGCTTACGGACAGGGGCTGGCACTGAAGCTTTCTTT. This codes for CAWSLRTGAGTEAFF.